This TCR beta chain comes out of a study of shared clonotypes between healthy human individuals. V was clipped by 0 bases and J by 7 bases; unmatched bases: 12. CDR1 and CDR2 from the germline V gene are SGHRS and YFSETQ. CDR3 length equals 16 residues. The table came from immunoSEQ multiplex PCR; TCRdb's copy has only in-frame clones and leaves some out. The sample includes 950,000 to 1,100,000 clones, 75% to 85% of them seen just once. V and J are TRBV5-1 and TRBJ2-7; 8 bases align to TRBD2. The sequence was obtained from a man between 18 and 29 years old in good health. Some clones in this sample may be carry-over from other donors' samples. Specimen: memory CD4+ T cells from PBMCs. Subset denoted: CD45RA-negative fraction. The CDR3 coding sequence is TGCGCCAGCAGCTTGGGGACTAGCTACTCTGGGAGAGAGCAGTACTTC. Its translation: CASSLGTSYSGREQYF.